These 26 T cell receptor beta chains originate from one sample sequenced in a study of blood T cell repertoires in COVID-19. The table came from immunoSEQ multiplex PCR; TCRdb's copy has only in-frame clones and leaves some out. This repertoire shows hundreds of thousands of clones, about 88% found once; its top ten account for approximately 2.2%. The sequencing input was peripheral blood. Every receptor here comes from a middle-aged woman who had recovered from COVID-19.

The chain combines TRBV9 with TRBJ2-2, with 8 bases identical to TRBD2. Germline CDR1 SGDLS, CDR2 YYNGEE. The CDR3 runs 14 residues. V lost 4 bases to trimming and J lost 3 bases; unmatched junction nucleotides: 2. CDR3 DNA: TGTGCCAGCAGCATCGGGGGGGACACCGGGGAGCTGTTTTTT. It specifies CASSIGGDTGELFF.

The chain couples TRBV18 to TRBJ2-3; TRBD1 matches at 7 bases. CDR1 is KGHSH and CDR2 is LQKENI in the germline V gene. The CDR3 runs 17 residues. The V and J ends lost 3 bases and 1 base, in that order; junction bases with no gene match: 10. This chain's CDR3 is CASSPGTALRGTDTQYF. In DNA, the CDR3 is TGTGCCAGCTCACCCGGGACAGCCCTTCGCGGCACAGATACGCAGTATTTT.

This clone occurred a few times. The chain employs TRBV6-1 and TRBJ2-7, with D possibly matching TRBD1 (7 bases). This CDR3 contains 15 residues. V lost 3 bases, J lost 6 bases, and 18 bases lay in between. Germline V gene data show CDR1 as MNHNS and CDR2 as SASEGT. CDR3 in DNA: TGTGCCAGCAGTGAGGCCAGGGGGGTACTGCTCGAGCAGTACTTC. This encodes CASSEARGVLLEQYF.

V and J are TRBV6-2 or TRBV6-3 and TRBJ1-5; D ambiguous. The CDR3 spans 15 residues. Germline V gene sequence: CDR1 MNHEY, CDR2 SVGEGT. The V gene lost 1 base and the J gene lost 0 bases, with 7 bases spanning the gap. CDR3 bases: TGTGCCAGCAGTTACTTCGGGAATAGCAATCAGCCCCAGCATTTT. Amino acid sequence: CASSYFGNSNQPQHF.

V gene TRBV13 combines with J gene TRBJ2-3; 10 bases line up with TRBD2. The CDR3 has 16 residues. CDR1 is PRHDT, CDR2 FYEKMQ, per germline (reference sequence). The trim removed 3 bases at V and 5 bases at J, leaving 8 bases unmatched. CDR3 amino acids: CASSFKREGGGDTQYF. The DNA of the CDR3 is TGTGCCAGCAGCTTTAAGCGGGAGGGAGGGGGAGATACGCAGTATTTT.

The V gene is TRBV19, the J gene TRBJ2-7; D is possibly TRBD1 (6 bases). Germline assignment: CDR1 LNHDA and CDR2 SQIVND (reference sequence). V lost 3 bases and J 0 bases, leaving 12 bases between the germline ends. The CDR3 totals 15 residues. CDR3 in amino acids: CASSILADSSYEQYF. The CDR3 DNA follows: TGTGCCAGTAGTATCCTCGCGGACAGCTCCTACGAGCAGTACTTC. The complete variable domain, with remaining parts taken from reference TRBV19 and TRBJ2-7, reads DGGITQSPKYLFRKEGQNVTLSCEQNLNHDAMYWYRQDPGQGLRLIYYSQIVNDFQKGDIAEGYSVSREKKESFPLTVTSAQKNPTAFYLCASSILADSSYEQYFGPGTRLTVT.

This chain uses TRBV24-1 with TRBJ1-2; D gene uncertain. With 6 bases removed from V and 1 base from J, the gap between germline ends came to 11 bases. The CDR3 loop spans 14 amino acids. The germline V gene has CDR1 KGHDR and CDR2 SFDVKD. The CDR3 sequence: CATSQAGFNYGYTF. Written as DNA, the CDR3 is TGTGCCACCAGTCAGGCCGGTTTTAACTATGGCTACACCTTC.

The chain joins TRBV5-6 to TRBJ2-7, with 8 bases lining up with TRBD1. J lost 6 bases, V lost 4 bases, and 3 bases had no gene match. This CDR3 spans 12 amino acids. Germline-derived CDR1 and CDR2 are SGHDT and YYEEEE. The CDR3 loop is CASSATGGEQYF. CDR3 DNA sequence: TGTGCCAGCAGCGCTACAGGGGGCGAGCAGTACTTC.

This chain joins TRBV3-1 (or the pseudogene TRBV3-2) and TRBJ1-6; D remains unclear. Trimming stripped 0 bases from V and 7 bases from J, with 7 bases between. The length of the CDR3 is 14 residues. The V gene's germline CDR1 is LGHDT and CDR2 YNNKEL (reference sequence). CDR3 region: CASSQDLVNSPLHF. The DNA for the CDR3 is TGTGCCAGCAGCCAAGATCTAGTGAATTCACCCCTCCACTTT.

V usage is TRBV9 and J usage is TRBJ2-3; 14 bases are shared with TRBD2. The J segment lost 2 bases and the V segment lost 3 bases, leaving 2 bases of the junction unmatched. The germline V gene encodes CDR1 SGDLS and CDR2 YYNGEE. The CDR3 covers 16 residues. The CDR3 coding sequence is TGTGCCAGCAGCGCGGGACTAGCGGGAGTCACAGATACGCAGTATTTT. This gives the protein CASSAGLAGVTDTQYF.

This chain connects TRBV5-4 to TRBJ1-4; weak D call: TRBD1 (5 bases). The germline V gene has CDR1 SGHNT and CDR2 YYREEE (reference sequence). The CDR3 has 15 amino acids. The V and J ends lost 1 base and 7 bases respectively, with 14 bases between them. CDR3 sequence reads: CASSLYAGRSEKLFF. The CDR3 nucleotides are TGTGCCAGCAGCTTGTACGCAGGGAGGAGTGAAAAACTGTTTTTT.

The V gene is TRBV11-2, the J gene TRBJ1-1; D is perhaps TRBD1 (5 bases). The CDR3 extends over 13 amino acids. Trimming took 7 bases from V and 11 from J, leaving 20 bases between them. The germline gives CDR1 SGHAT, CDR2 FQNNGV. CDR3 region: CASTQVLGLGAFF. In DNA, the CDR3 is TGTGCCAGCACTCAAGTTCTGGGGCTTGGGGCTTTCTTT.

V gene TRBV19 combines with J gene TRBJ2-7; TRBD1 matches 8 bases. This CDR3 comprises 16 residues. V lost 6 bases, J lost 2 bases, and 12 bases stayed unmatched. CDR1 is LNHDA, CDR2 SQIVND, per germline (reference sequence). The CDR3 region is CASSDSWDRKTYEQYF. Here the CDR3 DNA reads TGTGCCAGTAGCGATAGCTGGGACAGGAAGACCTACGAGCAGTACTTC.

The chain recombines TRBV7-8 with TRBJ2-5; 11 nucleotides align to TRBD2. The V segment lost 5 bases and the J segment 4 bases; nucleotides outside the gene matches: 12. The CDR3 has 17 residues. Looked up from germline, CDR1 is SGHVS and CDR2 is FQNEAQ. Here the CDR3 reads CASSPLLAGVSIETQYF. For the CDR3, the DNA is TGTGCCAGCAGCCCCTTACTAGCGGGAGTGTCCATAGAGACCCAGTACTTC.

The V and J genes are TRBV6-4 and TRBJ2-1; 8 positions agree with TRBD2. V was pared by 3 bases and J by 0 bases, with 7 bases of the junction left unmatched. Germline CDR1 and CDR2: MRHNA and SNTAGT. There are 17 residues in the CDR3. CDR3 loop: CASSEAGGQSSYNEQFF. CDR3 sequence (DNA): TGTGCCAGCAGTGAGGCGGGAGGCCAGAGCTCCTACAATGAGCAGTTCTTC.

V and J are TRBV7-8 and TRBJ2-5; TRBD2 matches at 8 bases. V lost 2 bases, J lost 4 bases, and 3 bases stayed unmatched. CDR3 length equals 14 residues. Germline V gene data show CDR1 as SGHVS and CDR2 as FQNEAQ. The CDR3 DNA reads as TGTGCCAGCAGCTTATCGGGGGGGATAGAGACCCAGTACTTC. It yields the protein CASSLSGGIETQYF.

This chain uses TRBV15 with TRBJ1-2; 9 positions agree with TRBD1. With 1 base clipped from V and 8 bases from J, the junction kept 14 bases outside the gene matches. The CDR3 runs to 17 residues. The germline V gene encodes CDR1 LNHNV and CDR2 YYDKDF (reference sequence). The CDR3 coding sequence is TGTGCCACCAGCAGAGCGAATCTCCCCGGGACAGGGTGGGGCTACACCTTC. Protein product: CATSRANLPGTGWGYTF.

The chain links TRBV5-1 to TRBJ2-7; 13 nucleotides align to TRBD2. This CDR3 spans 16 amino acids. CDR1 and CDR2 from the germline V gene are SGHRS and YFSETQ. The J segment lost 4 bases and the V segment lost 3 bases, leaving 7 bases of the junction unmatched. The CDR3 DNA follows: TGCGCCAGCAGCTCGCGAGGGACTAGCGGGGCTTACGAGCAGTACTTC. It encodes CASSSRGTSGAYEQYF.

The V call is TRBV19, the J call TRBJ2-7; 9 bases are a match to TRBD2. CDR1 is LNHDA, CDR2 SQIVND, per germline (reference sequence). V lost 6 bases to trimming and J lost 2 bases; unmatched junction nucleotides: 5. This CDR3 has 14 residues. CDR3 loop: CASSAGGGAYEQYF. The DNA of the CDR3 is TGTGCCAGTAGCGCGGGAGGGGGGGCCTACGAGCAGTACTTC.

The chain couples TRBV6-5 to TRBJ2-5, with TRBD2 as a possible D gene (6 bases). V gave up 2 bases and J gave up 5 bases, with 15 bases separating them. In germline, CDR1 is MNHEY, CDR2 SVGAGI. The CDR3 covers 15 residues. Here the CDR3 DNA reads TGTGCCAGCAGTTACCGAGGCCCCCGGGGGGAGACCCAGTACTTC. Its protein is CASSYRGPRGETQYF.

This clone has a single count. The sample contains more than one DNA sequence encoding this CDR3. The chain joins TRBV19 to TRBJ2-1; TRBD2 matches at 10 bases. Trimming took 5 bases from V and 6 from J; bases not matched to a gene: 7. Germline values: CDR1 LNHDA, CDR2 SQIVND (reference sequence). The CDR3 has 15 amino acids. The CDR3 reads CASSPRTSGRNEQFF. The CDR3 coding sequence is TGTGCCAGTAGTCCCCGGACTAGCGGCCGCAATGAGCAGTTCTTC.

This clone was counted once. V gene TRBV9 combines with J gene TRBJ2-1, with 10 bases that match TRBD2. The CDR3 is 15 amino acids. The J segment lost 4 bases and the V segment lost 0 bases, leaving 1 base of the junction unmatched. Germline V gene sequence: CDR1 SGDLS, CDR2 YYNGEE. The CDR3, as DNA: TGTGCCAGCAGCGTAGAACTAGCGGGGTACAATGAGCAGTTCTTC. This codes for CASSVELAGYNEQFF.

The chain uses TRBV7-8 and TRBJ1-5; 12 nucleotides align to TRBD1. V shed 5 bases, J shed 7 bases, and the junction held 9 bases outside the gene matches. This CDR3 contains 16 residues. CDR1 and CDR2 from the germline V gene are SGHVS and FQNEAQ. In nucleotides, the CDR3 is TGTGCCAGCAGCCTAGGGGGGACAGGGGGCGCGCAGCCCCAGCATTTT. Translating gives CASSLGGTGGAQPQHF.

The chain is built from TRBV30 and TRBJ2-7, with 9 bases that match TRBD1. Germline V gives CDR1 GTSNPN, CDR2 SVGIG (reference sequence). V gave up 4 bases and J gave up 6 bases; unmatched junction bases: 4. The CDR3 is 12 amino acids. The CDR3 DNA follows: TGTGCCTGGACGACAGGGGGTACCGAGCAGTACTTC. This translates into CAWTTGGTEQYF.

The chain uses TRBV19 and TRBJ2-3; D gene ambiguous. CDR1 and CDR2 from the germline V gene are LNHDA and SQIVND (reference sequence). The CDR3 is made up of 12 amino acids. The V gene lost 5 bases and the J gene lost 7 bases, with 10 bases spanning the gap. The CDR3 coding sequence is TGTGCCAGTAGTCAGGAATCCTATACGCAGTATTTT. Translating it yields CASSQESYTQYF.

The rearrangement joins TRBV19 to TRBJ1-1, with D possibly matching TRBD1 (5 bases). The length of the CDR3 is 14 residues. Germline-derived CDR1 and CDR2 are LNHDA and SQIVND (reference sequence). V lost 1 base and J lost 6, with 12 bases in between. CDR3 amino acids: CASSIGSGRAEAFF. CDR3 DNA sequence: TGTGCCAGTAGTATAGGGTCAGGGAGGGCTGAAGCTTTCTTT.